Below, 22 T cell receptor beta chains from the same sample are listed, as sequenced in a study of blood T cell repertoires in COVID-19. Assay: immunoSEQ multiplex PCR; the TCRdb copy retains only in-frame clones and omits some. The profile covers a few hundred thousand clones, with around 87% appearing a single time and over 3.5% taken by the ten largest. The sequenced sample was PBMCs or T cells enriched from blood (not recorded which). These TCRs come from a woman aged 18-29 years with acute COVID-19.

This chain joins TRBV3-1 (or the pseudogene TRBV3-2) and TRBJ1-5; D remains unclear. The germline V gene encodes CDR1 LGHDT and CDR2 YNNKEL (reference sequence). The CDR3 has 22 amino acids. The germline V and J ends were trimmed by 0 bases and 0 bases, with 27 bases remaining between them. CDR3 sequence reads: CASSQESGYRTPRRFSNQPQHF. The CDR3 region has the DNA TGTGCCAGCAGCCAAGAGTCAGGCTACAGAACACCCCGTCGATTTAGCAATCAGCCCCAGCATTTT.

Concerning this clone itself: Within the sample, other DNA sequences also encode this same CDR3. The gene calls are TRBV6-5 and TRBJ1-5, with TRBD1 matching over 8 bases. This CDR3 region has 13 residues. The V segment lost 6 bases and the J segment 2 bases; nucleotides outside the gene matches: 0. CDR1 MNHEY and CDR2 SVGAGI come from the germline V gene. The CDR3 DNA reads TGTGCCAGCAGGGACAGGGGCAATCAGCCCCAGCATTTT. Its protein is CASRDRGNQPQHF.

V and J are TRBV19 and TRBJ1-5; D might be TRBD1 (6 bases). This CDR3 has 14 residues. Between the trimmed V and J ends, which lost 6 bases and 0 bases, there was a span of 9 bases. Per germline, CDR1 LNHDA and CDR2 SQIVND (reference sequence). DNA for the CDR3: TGTGCCAGTAGCAACAGGGATAGCAATCAGCCCCAGCATTTT. This gives the protein CASSNRDSNQPQHF.

This chain joins TRBV7-9 and TRBJ1-1, with a weak D call TRBD1 (5 bases). Trimming shortened V by 3 bases and J by 7 bases, and 15 bases separated the two germline ends. This CDR3 spans 14 amino acids. The germline CDR1 and CDR2 sequences are SEHNR and FQNEAQ (reference sequence). Here the CDR3 reads CASSLGTPRSEAFF. The CDR3 bases are TGTGCCAGCAGCTTGGGGACTCCACGGAGTGAAGCTTTCTTT.

The V gene is TRBV5-1, the J gene TRBJ1-2, with D tentatively TRBD1 (5 bases). Deletions cut 5 bases from V and 4 bases from J, with 15 bases between. The germline V gene encodes CDR1 SGHRS and CDR2 YFSETQ. The CDR3 sequence is 14 residues long. CDR3 coding DNA: TGCGCCAGCAGGGGGGGGACCACATCCTATGGCTACACCTTC. Its translation is CASRGGTTSYGYTF.

This clone was observed a few times. V is TRBV4-1 and J is TRBJ2-7; 9 bases are a match to TRBD2. Germline V gene lookup returns CDR1 MGHRA and CDR2 YSYEKL. The CDR3 covers 19 residues. Trimming took 0 bases from V and 0 from J; bases not matched to a gene: 12. The CDR3 DNA reads TGCGCCAGCAGCCAAGAGGGTGGGCTAGCGGGGAGGGGCTCCTACGAGCAGTACTTC. It yields the protein CASSQEGGLAGRGSYEQYF.

The chain joins TRBV11-2 to TRBJ1-1, with TRBD1 as a possible D gene (6 bases). V was pared by 5 bases and J by 3 bases, with 16 bases between. CDR3 length: 15 amino acids. Germline assignment: CDR1 SGHAT and CDR2 FQNNGV. CDR3 loop: CASSLLPGVDTEAFF. The CDR3, as DNA: TGTGCCAGCAGCCTACTTCCAGGGGTTGACACTGAAGCTTTCTTT.

The chain combines TRBV7-2 with TRBJ2-5; 13 bases match TRBD2. The CDR3 contains 18 residues. Germline V gene data show CDR1 as SGHTA and CDR2 as FQGNSA. J lost 7 bases, V lost 4 bases, and 15 bases had no gene match. CDR3 sequence (DNA): TGTGCCAGCAGCTCCCGGGGTACTAGCGGGAGGGCCTCGGGGACCCAGTACTTC. Residues: CASSSRGTSGRASGTQYF.

This sequence joins TRBV19 and TRBJ2-3; D unclear. This CDR3 region has 14 residues. Trimming cost V 6 bases and J 0 bases, with 10 bases left between them. Germline V gene data show CDR1 as LNHDA and CDR2 as SQIVND (reference sequence). The CDR3 region is CASSLGPSTDTQYF. CDR3 sequence (DNA): TGTGCCAGTAGCCTAGGCCCGAGCACAGATACGCAGTATTTT.

The chain joins TRBV9 to TRBJ2-1, with 8 bases that match TRBD2. The CDR3 has 15 amino acids. V was clipped by 2 bases and J by 1 base; unmatched bases: 2. Per the germline V gene, CDR1 is SGDLS and CDR2 is YYNGEE. CDR3 in amino acids: CASSVSGTSYNEQFF. The DNA of the CDR3 is TGTGCCAGCAGCGTTAGCGGGACTTCCTACAATGAGCAGTTCTTC.

This rearrangement joins TRBV20-1 to TRBJ2-5, with no clear D. The germline gives CDR1 DFQATT, CDR2 SNEGSKA (reference sequence). V lost 7 bases and J lost 2, with 8 bases in between. The CDR3 covers 11 residues. CDR3 region: CSVSRQETQYF. In DNA, the CDR3 is TGCAGTGTGTCCCGGCAAGAGACCCAGTACTTC.

The chain combines TRBV4-1 with TRBJ1-2; the D is unclear. The CDR3 has 15 amino acids. V lost 0 bases, J lost 1 base, and 9 bases lay in between. The germline gives CDR1 MGHRA, CDR2 YSYEKL. The CDR3 region has the DNA TGCGCCAGCAGCCAAGATCACGGTGTTAACTATGGCTACACCTTC. This gives the protein CASSQDHGVNYGYTF.

The chain couples TRBV7-9 to TRBJ2-2, with 9 bases matching TRBD1. Germline V gene data show CDR1 as SEHNR and CDR2 as FQNEAQ (reference sequence). V shed 4 bases and J 5 bases; nucleotides not matched to a gene: 5. The CDR3 is 15 residues long. CDR3 protein: CASSYWTGETGELFF. CDR3 sequence (DNA): TGTGCCAGCAGCTATTGGACAGGGGAAACCGGGGAGCTGTTTTTT.

The chain joins TRBV7-9 to TRBJ1-1; D ambiguous. V dropped 3 bases and J dropped 1 base, with 6 bases sitting between them. The CDR3 is made up of 13 amino acids. Germline loops: CDR1 SEHNR, CDR2 FQNEAQ (reference sequence). The CDR3 sequence is CASSFTENTEAFF. The DNA of the CDR3 is TGTGCCAGCAGCTTTACAGAGAACACTGAAGCTTTCTTT.

The J gene is TRBJ1-2, the V gene TRBV19; D gene unclear. Per the germline V gene, CDR1 is LNHDA and CDR2 is SQIVND (reference sequence). The CDR3 has 13 residues. The germline V and J ends were trimmed by 6 bases and 0 bases, with 8 bases remaining between them. The CDR3 DNA sequence: TGTGCCAGTAGCCATTACACTAACTATGGCTACACCTTC. Translation: CASSHYTNYGYTF.

This chain joins TRBV11-2 and TRBJ2-7; D is unresolved. V lost 1 base to trimming and J lost 5 bases, with 9 bases between them. The length of the CDR3 is 13 residues. Germline V gives CDR1 SGHAT, CDR2 FQNNGV. DNA for the CDR3: TGTGCCAGCAGCTTAGGCCCGAGCGACGAGCAGTACTTC. Translating gives CASSLGPSDEQYF.

The chain joins TRBV5-5 to TRBJ1-5; D not resolved. This CDR3 has 16 amino acids. V dropped 1 base and J dropped 7 bases, with 18 bases sitting between them. Germline V gives CDR1 SGHKS, CDR2 YYEKEE (reference sequence). Here the CDR3 DNA reads TGTGCCAGCAGCTTGAGTCCCAGTTTTGGTTCGCAGCCCCAGCATTTT. It yields the protein CASSLSPSFGSQPQHF.

The chain employs TRBV5-6 and TRBJ1-1, with D unresolved. The CDR3 extends over 15 amino acids. With 2 bases removed from V and 10 bases from J, the gap between germline ends came to 21 bases. Germline CDR1 SGHDT, CDR2 YYEEEE. The CDR3 here is CASSFLVGVGVSAFF. The CDR3 DNA is TGTGCCAGCAGCTTTTTGGTGGGCGTGGGTGTTTCAGCTTTCTTT.

The chain couples TRBV19 to TRBJ2-2; 8 bases align to TRBD1. The CDR3 runs to 13 residues. Germline loops: CDR1 LNHDA, CDR2 SQIVND (reference sequence). V lost 6 bases to trimming and J lost 7 bases; unmatched junction nucleotides: 4. CDR3 residues: CASRSGGGGELFF. CDR3 coding DNA: TGTGCCAGTAGATCAGGGGGCGGCGGGGAGCTGTTTTTT.

The chain recombines TRBV29-1 with TRBJ1-2, with 9 bases that match TRBD1. The CDR3 runs to 11 residues. Germline loops: CDR1 SQVTM, CDR2 ANQGSEA. In DNA, the CDR3 is TGCAGGGGACAGGGTGGGTATGGCTACACCTTC. Translation: CRGQGGYGYTF.

The rearrangement joins TRBV27 to TRBJ2-1; no reliable D call. V lost 1 base to trimming and J lost 4 bases, with 8 bases between them. The CDR3 loop spans 14 amino acids. Germline V lookup: CDR1 MNHEY, CDR2 SMNVEV (reference sequence). The chain's CDR3 is CASSLLEKYNEQFF. As DNA, the CDR3 is TGTGCCAGCAGTTTATTAGAGAAATACAATGAGCAGTTCTTC.

This chain connects TRBV10-3 to TRBJ1-3, with TRBD1 matching over 9 bases. The CDR3 consists of 17 residues. Germline V lookup: CDR1 ENHRY, CDR2 SYGVKD. V lost 4 bases to trimming and J lost 4 bases; unmatched junction nucleotides: 11. The chain's CDR3 is CAISASPGQGSGNTIYF. CDR3 nucleotide sequence: TGTGCCATCAGTGCAAGTCCGGGACAGGGATCCGGAAACACCATATATTTT.